Listed below are T cell receptor beta chains from one sample, sequenced in a study of blood T cell repertoires in COVID-19. Profiled with immunoSEQ multiplex PCR; TCRdb holds only in-frame clones, not every one. Among about 78,000 clones listed, under 85% were seen once. Sequenced sample: peripheral blood. The receptors shown here come from a human donor in a cohort sampled during active COVID-19. The CDR3 runs from the conserved cysteine through the conserved F or W. D genes are given only for firm matches. Part of the rows lack a size; the others show once, few, many or a class for expanded clones.

cdr3_aa: CASSYSPSGSYNEQFF
cdr3_nt: TGTGCCAGCAGTTATTCCCCTAGCGGATCCTACAATGAGCAGTTCTTC
v_call: TRBV6-6
j_call: TRBJ2-1
d_call: TRBD2
clone_size: -

cdr3_aa: CAWSLGQVSGANVLTF
cdr3_nt: TGTGCCTGGAGTCTGGGACAGGTCTCTGGGGCCAACGTCCTGACTTTC
v_call: TRBV30
j_call: TRBJ2-6
d_call: TRBD1
clone_size: -

cdr3_aa: CASSPSGTGSTNYGYTF
cdr3_nt: TGTGCCAGCAGCCCATCCGGGACAGGGAGTACTAACTATGGCTACACCTTC
v_call: TRBV9
j_call: TRBJ1-2
d_call: TRBD1
clone_size: few

cdr3_aa: CASSYGNAGDSPLHF
cdr3_nt: TGTGCCAGCAGTTACGGGAACGCCGGGGATTCACCCCTCCACTTT
v_call: TRBV6-6
j_call: TRBJ1-6
d_call: -
clone_size: -

cdr3_aa: CASAGGPLSYNEQFF
cdr3_nt: TGTGCCAGCGCGGGGGGGCCGCTCTCCTACAATGAGCAGTTCTTC
v_call: TRBV27
j_call: TRBJ2-1
d_call: TRBD2
clone_size: -

cdr3_aa: CASSMSPLSSGGTDTQYF
cdr3_nt: TGTGCCAGTAGTATGTCCCCTCTATCTTCGGGGGGCACAGATACGCAGTATTTT
v_call: TRBV19
j_call: TRBJ2-3
d_call: -
clone_size: -

cdr3_aa: CASSISSGGETQYF
cdr3_nt: TGTGCCAGTAGTATCAGCAGCGGCGGGGAGACCCAGTACTTC
v_call: TRBV19
j_call: TRBJ2-5
d_call: -
clone_size: -

cdr3_aa: CASSLGESRAGYTF
cdr3_nt: TGTGCCAGCAGCTTGGGAGAGAGCAGGGCTGGCTACACCTTC
v_call: TRBV5-4
j_call: TRBJ1-2
d_call: -
clone_size: -

cdr3_aa: CASSPAGGAGGREQYF
cdr3_nt: TGTGCCAGCAGCCCGGCAGGGGGAGCGGGGGGCAGAGAGCAGTACTTC
v_call: TRBV7-9
j_call: TRBJ2-7
d_call: TRBD2
clone_size: once

cdr3_aa: CSASRQAKVGSPLHF
cdr3_nt: TGCAGTGCTAGTAGACAGGCCAAAGTAGGATCACCCCTCCACTTT
v_call: TRBV20-1
j_call: TRBJ1-6
d_call: -
clone_size: -

cdr3_aa: CASTLQGTETQYF
cdr3_nt: TGTGCCAGCACCCTACAGGGGACGGAGACCCAGTACTTC
v_call: TRBV2
j_call: TRBJ2-5
d_call: TRBD1
clone_size: -

cdr3_aa: CASSELAPASNEQFF
cdr3_nt: TGCGCCAGCAGTGAGTTGGCACCCGCCAGCAATGAGCAGTTCTTC
v_call: TRBV10-2
j_call: TRBJ2-1
d_call: -
clone_size: -

cdr3_aa: CASRPGQGVDGYTF
cdr3_nt: TGCGCCAGCAGACCGGGACAGGGGGTTGATGGCTACACCTTC
v_call: TRBV4-3
j_call: TRBJ1-2
d_call: TRBD1
clone_size: -

cdr3_aa: CASSARDYQRRSHEQFF
cdr3_nt: TGTGCCAGCAGCGCCCGGGACTACCAAAGAAGGTCCCATGAGCAGTTCTTC
v_call: TRBV7-2
j_call: TRBJ2-1
d_call: TRBD2
clone_size: once

cdr3_aa: CASRGAVTDTQYF
cdr3_nt: TGCGCCAGCAGGGGGGCGGTCACAGATACGCAGTATTTT
v_call: TRBV5-1
j_call: TRBJ2-3
d_call: -
clone_size: -

cdr3_aa: CASSHSWTGYQPQHF
cdr3_nt: TGTGCCAGCAGCCATTCATGGACAGGTTATCAGCCCCAGCATTTT
v_call: TRBV5-8
j_call: TRBJ1-5
d_call: TRBD1
clone_size: -

cdr3_aa: CASKPQGSNEQYF
cdr3_nt: TGTGCCAGCAAACCACAGGGGAGTAACGAGCAGTACTTC
v_call: TRBV7-8
j_call: TRBJ2-7
d_call: TRBD1
clone_size: -

cdr3_aa: CASSVQAAANTGELFF
cdr3_nt: TGTGCCAGCAGCGTACAGGCCGCTGCGAACACCGGGGAGCTGTTTTTT
v_call: TRBV7-8
j_call: TRBJ2-2
d_call: -
clone_size: once

cdr3_aa: CASSLGTGGQETQYF
cdr3_nt: TGCGCCAGCAGCTTAGGGACAGGGGGCCAAGAGACCCAGTACTTC
v_call: TRBV5-1
j_call: TRBJ2-5
d_call: TRBD1
clone_size: -

cdr3_aa: CASSEPGGPYGYTF
cdr3_nt: TGTGCCAGCAGTGAGCCAGGGGGCCCCTATGGCTACACCTTC
v_call: TRBV25-1
j_call: TRBJ1-2
d_call: TRBD1
clone_size: -

cdr3_aa: CASSSGGQGDEKLFF
cdr3_nt: TGCGCCAGCAGCTCCGGAGGACAGGGGGATGAAAAACTGTTTTTT
v_call: TRBV5-1
j_call: TRBJ1-4
d_call: TRBD1
clone_size: -

cdr3_aa: CASSRAGTGGYQPQHF
cdr3_nt: TGTGCCAGCAGCCGTGCTGGGACAGGGGGATATCAGCCCCAGCATTTT
v_call: TRBV7-9
j_call: TRBJ1-5
d_call: TRBD1
clone_size: -

cdr3_aa: CASSVGWGGEKLFF
cdr3_nt: TGTGCCAGCAGCGTAGGATGGGGGGGTGAAAAACTGTTTTTT
v_call: TRBV9
j_call: TRBJ1-4
d_call: -
clone_size: -

cdr3_aa: CASSVGINQPQHF
cdr3_nt: TGTGCCAGCAGCGTAGGTATCAATCAGCCCCAGCATTTT
v_call: TRBV9
j_call: TRBJ1-5
d_call: -
clone_size: -

cdr3_aa: CARGGVGGTEAFF
cdr3_nt: TGTGCCAGAGGGGGGGTCGGGGGAACTGAAGCTTTCTTT
v_call: TRBV12-3/TRBV12-4
j_call: TRBJ1-1
d_call: -
clone_size: -

cdr3_aa: CSARALYGYTF
cdr3_nt: TGCAGTGCTAGGGCTCTCTATGGCTACACCTTC
v_call: TRBV20-1
j_call: TRBJ1-2
d_call: -
clone_size: -

cdr3_aa: CASSMGLAGSDTQYF
cdr3_nt: TGTGCCAGCAGCATGGGACTAGCGGGGTCAGATACGCAGTATTTT
v_call: TRBV11-3
j_call: TRBJ2-3
d_call: TRBD2
clone_size: -

cdr3_aa: CASRRRGAGGQDTQYF
cdr3_nt: TGTGCCAGTAGACGGCGCGGGGCGGGGGGCCAGGATACGCAGTATTTT
v_call: TRBV2
j_call: TRBJ2-3
d_call: TRBD2
clone_size: -

cdr3_aa: CASSSGQGNAPLHF
cdr3_nt: TGTGCCAGCAGCTCGGGACAGGGGAATGCACCCCTCCACTTT
v_call: TRBV5-4
j_call: TRBJ1-6
d_call: TRBD1
clone_size: once

cdr3_aa: CASSPAIQGDGYTF
cdr3_nt: TGTGCCAGCTCACCGGCGATACAGGGGGATGGCTACACCTTC
v_call: TRBV18
j_call: TRBJ1-2
d_call: TRBD1
clone_size: -

cdr3_aa: CASSLEAGHPAKTEAFF
cdr3_nt: TGTGCCAGCAGCTTAGAGGCCGGACACCCGGCGAAGACTGAAGCTTTCTTT
v_call: TRBV11-3
j_call: TRBJ1-1
d_call: -
clone_size: -

cdr3_aa: CASRSWGQELGNTIYF
cdr3_nt: TGTGCCAGCAGGTCCTGGGGACAGGAGCTAGGAAACACCATATATTTT
v_call: TRBV11-2
j_call: TRBJ1-3
d_call: TRBD1
clone_size: once

cdr3_aa: CASSFLAGDVQYF
cdr3_nt: TGTGCCAGCAGCTTCCTAGCGGGGGACGTTCAGTACTTC
v_call: TRBV7-6
j_call: TRBJ2-4
d_call: TRBD2
clone_size: -

cdr3_aa: CASSPDAWRGQTEAFF
cdr3_nt: TGTGCCAGCTCACCCGATGCGTGGAGGGGGCAAACTGAAGCTTTCTTT
v_call: TRBV18
j_call: TRBJ1-1
d_call: TRBD1
clone_size: -

cdr3_aa: CASSLDGTDHGYTF
cdr3_nt: TGTGCCAGCAGCCTCGACGGGACTGATCATGGCTACACCTTC
v_call: TRBV6-5
j_call: TRBJ1-2
d_call: -
clone_size: -

cdr3_aa: CASSLADRGLSDTQYF
cdr3_nt: TGTGCCAGCAGCTTGGCCGATAGGGGGCTCTCAGATACGCAGTATTTT
v_call: TRBV5-4
j_call: TRBJ2-3
d_call: TRBD1
clone_size: -

cdr3_aa: CASTLSTSTGELFF
cdr3_nt: TGTGCCAGCACCCTCTCCACCAGCACCGGGGAGCTGTTTTTT
v_call: TRBV3-1/TRBV3-2
j_call: TRBJ2-2
d_call: -
clone_size: -

cdr3_aa: CASSPSERVLEQYF
cdr3_nt: TGTGCCAGCAGCCCAAGTGAGCGGGTTCTCGAGCAGTACTTC
v_call: TRBV11-2
j_call: TRBJ2-7
d_call: -
clone_size: -

cdr3_aa: CASSVRVYGTEAFF
cdr3_nt: TGTGCCAGCAGTGTCCGGGTTTATGGCACTGAAGCTTTCTTT
v_call: TRBV2
j_call: TRBJ1-1
d_call: -
clone_size: -

cdr3_aa: CASSPGTGGFQPQHF
cdr3_nt: TGTGCCAGCAGTCCCGGGACAGGGGGATTTCAGCCCCAGCATTTT
v_call: TRBV6-5
j_call: TRBJ1-5
d_call: TRBD1
clone_size: few

cdr3_aa: CASSRQGGTDTQYF
cdr3_nt: TGTGCCAGCAGTCGACAGGGCGGCACAGATACGCAGTATTTT
v_call: TRBV2
j_call: TRBJ2-3
d_call: TRBD1
clone_size: -